This TCR beta chain is from a study of blood T cell repertoires in COVID-19. Study overall: PBMCs, B-cell-depleted T cells, or T cells were the source of the cDNA or gDNA that made up the material.

Clones were sequenced by immunoSEQ multiplex PCR, and TCRdb holds only the in-frame ones, with some missing. The sample contains about 280,000 clones, around 89% of which appear only once. V trimming: 6 bases; J trimming: 0 bases; junction bases outside the gene matches: 6. The CDR3 length is 15 residues. CDR1 and CDR2 from the germline V gene are MNHEY and SVGAGI. The receptor's source is a man in his forties with acute or convalescent COVID-19. The rearrangement links TRBV6-5 to TRBJ2-7; TRBD1 agrees at 9 bases. The sample was peripheral blood. Written as DNA, the CDR3 is TGTGCCAGCAGCCTAGGGACAGGGAGCTCCTACGAGCAGTACTTC. This sequence encodes CASSLGTGSSYEQYF.